Below, 14 T cell receptor beta chains from the same sample are listed, as sequenced in a study of T-cell memory formation after mild COVID-19. TCRdb re-called the 5' RACE reads with MiXCR, one entry per CDR3 protein. The table shows some 450,000 distinct CDR3 sequences, with roughly 20% occurring only once. Sequences were obtained from PBMCs or a T cell subset sorted from them (not recorded which). The receptors originated from an adult woman who had mild COVID-19 (a few samples of this study predate the infection). Cell type and time point are not known.

This CDR3 is CASSPFSATPNEQYF. The CDR3 DNA reads as TGTGCCAGCTCACCATTCAGCGCGACCCCGAACGAGCAGTACTTC. The J gene is TRBJ2-7, the V gene TRBV18; D call uncertain. Germline CDR1 and CDR2: KGHSH and LQKENI. Trimming left V 2 bases short and J 5 bases short, with 16 bases between. There are 15 residues in the CDR3.

Only a few counts were recorded for this clonotype. The chain recombines TRBV7-9 with TRBJ2-3; no reliable D call. The CDR3 covers 12 residues. The germline CDR1 and CDR2 sequences are SEHNR and FQNEAQ (reference sequence). V was shortened by 5 bases and J by 2 bases, with 5 bases between the two germline ends. CDR3 bases: TGTGCCAGCAGCCGTTACACAGATACGCAGTATTTT. It encodes CASSRYTDTQYF. Based on the CDR3 plus reference TRBV7-9 and TRBJ2-3, the full variable domain is DTGVSQNPRHKITKRGQNVTFRCDPISEHNRLYWYRQTLGQGPEFLTYFQNEAQLEKSRLLSDRFSAERPKGSFSTLEIQRTEQGDSAMYLCASSRYTDTQYFGPGTRLTVL.

In this sample, this clonotype turned up a few times. This chain uses TRBV7-9 with TRBJ1-1; tentative D call: TRBD1 (6 bases). The V end lost 4 bases, the J end lost 0 bases, and 9 bases lay between the germline ends. CDR3 length: 14 amino acids. Germline V gene sequence: CDR1 SEHNR, CDR2 FQNEAQ (reference sequence). The CDR3 region is CASSSQGLNTEAFF. The CDR3 coding sequence is TGTGCCAGCAGCTCACAGGGACTGAACACTGAAGCTTTCTTT.

This clonotype was recorded a few times. CDR3 sequence reads: CAISEAAGGSNQPQHF. CDR3 nucleotide sequence: TGTGCCATCAGTGAGGCGGCAGGGGGTAGCAATCAGCCCCAGCATTTT. This sequence joins TRBV10-3 and TRBJ1-5, with TRBD1 matching 7 bases. This CDR3 region has 16 residues. J was trimmed by 0 bases and V by 2 bases; bases with no gene match: 4. CDR1 is ENHRY and CDR2 is SYGVKD in the germline V gene.

The CDR3 DNA sequence: TGTGCCAGCAGCCGGAAGACAGGGGGCATCGACGAGCAGTACTTC. It specifies CASSRKTGGIDEQYF. The V gene is TRBV7-2, the J gene TRBJ2-7, with 10 bases that match TRBD1. From germline, CDR1 is SGHTA and CDR2 FQGNSA. V shed 5 bases and J 5 bases; nucleotides not matched to a gene: 9. The CDR3 has 15 residues. The entire variable domain, with the rest obtained from reference TRBV7-2 and TRBJ2-7, is as follows: GAGVSQSPSNKVTEKGKDVELRCDPISGHTALYWYRQSLGQGLEFLIYFQGNSAPDKSGLPSDRFSAERTGGSVSTLTIQRTQQEDSAVYLCASSRKTGGIDEQYFGPGTRLTVT.

The sample holds a few counts of this clonotype. The V and J genes are TRBV20-1 and TRBJ2-7; 7 nucleotides line up with TRBD1. Germline CDR1 is DFQATT and CDR2 is SNEGSKA (reference sequence). The CDR3 loop spans 15 amino acids. After removal of 6 bases from V and 3 bases from J, the junction contained 14 bases not matched to a gene. This CDR3 is CSAVLTGTVHYEQYF. In DNA, the CDR3 is TGCAGTGCCGTATTGACCGGGACAGTCCACTACGAGCAGTACTTC.

This chain uses TRBV24-1 with TRBJ2-1; D unclear. Germline V gene sequence: CDR1 KGHDR, CDR2 SFDVKD. The CDR3 is 14 residues long. The V gene lost 1 base and the J gene lost 2 bases, with 5 bases spanning the gap. The CDR3 spells CATSDFWTYNEQFF. As DNA, the CDR3 is TGTGCCACCAGTGATTTTTGGACCTACAATGAGCAGTTCTTC.

J is TRBJ1-5 and V is TRBV29-1, with unresolved D. V was shortened by 4 bases and J by 3 bases, with 7 bases between the two germline ends. CDR1 is SQVTM, CDR2 ANQGSEA, per germline. The CDR3 is 12 residues long. CDR3 sequence reads: CSVAEPNQPQHF. The CDR3 nucleotides are TGCAGCGTTGCTGAGCCCAATCAGCCCCAGCATTTT.

This clonotype was recorded a few times. V is TRBV19 and J is TRBJ2-2, with D tentatively TRBD1 or TRBD2 (7 bases each). Germline CDR1 reads LNHDA; CDR2 reads SQIVND (reference sequence). Trimming cost V 5 bases and J 9 bases, with 16 bases left between them. The CDR3 runs to 14 residues. CDR3 residues: CASSPDREGRELFF. The CDR3 nucleotides read TGTGCCAGTAGTCCCGACAGGGAGGGCAGGGAGCTGTTTTTT.

There are a few counts of this clonotype. This rearrangement joins TRBV29-1 to TRBJ2-7, with a tentative D call TRBD1 (5 bases). Looked up from germline, CDR1 is SQVTM and CDR2 is ANQGSEA. The CDR3 has 14 residues. V lost 4 bases, J lost 6 bases, and 19 bases lay in between. In DNA form, the CDR3 reads TGCAGCGTTGTGCCAGGGCTCCATTCGTCCGAGCAGTACTTC. Translation: CSVVPGLHSSEQYF.

The rearrangement uses TRBV3-1 and TRBJ1-2; D is uncertain. Germline V gives CDR1 LGHDT, CDR2 YNNKEL (reference sequence). V was clipped by 2 bases and J by 2 bases, with 6 bases between them. This CDR3 spans 13 amino acids. The CDR3 reads CASSQMGNYGYTF. The DNA for the CDR3 is TGTGCCAGCAGCCAAATGGGCAACTATGGCTACACCTTC.

This clonotype has only a few counts. This chain joins TRBV6-2 or TRBV6-3 and TRBJ2-3; D might be TRBD2 (5 bases). Looked up from germline, CDR1 is MNHEY and CDR2 is SVGEGT. The length of the CDR3 is 11 residues. V lost 5 bases and J lost 7, with 7 bases in between. The CDR3 coding sequence is TGTGCCAGCAGTCGACTAAATACGCAGTATTTT. Amino acids: CASSRLNTQYF.

Details on this clonotype: The junction and the germline gene differ at one end; a read error may be behind it. The chain is built from TRBV3-1 and TRBJ2-5; D gene ambiguous. Per germline, CDR1 LGHDT and CDR2 YNNKEL (reference sequence). The CDR3 contains 14 residues. The CDR3 spells CASTQKGGRETQYF. The CDR3 DNA follows: TGTGCCAGCACCCAAAAAGGCGGCAGGGAGACCCAGTACTTC.

This clonotype turned up a few times. CDR3 sequence (DNA): TGTGCCAGCTCACCACCGGTAACTTACAATGAGCAGTTCTTC. Amino acids: CASSPPVTYNEQFF. This chain links TRBV18 with TRBJ2-1; no reliable D call. Deletions cut 0 bases from V and 4 bases from J, with 7 bases between. Germline assignment: CDR1 KGHSH and CDR2 LQKENI. The CDR3 is made up of 14 amino acids.